Shown below are 30 T cell receptor beta chains from a single sample sequenced in a study of human T cells and chemical hapten exposure. TCRdb re-derived calls from the RACE reads in MiXCR, one entry per CDR3 protein. The data show 270,000 or so distinct CDR3 sequences, approximately 8% seen once. The time point is: pre-sensitization, week 0. Described treatment: therapeutic diphenylcyclopropenone sensitization with weekly scalp DPC. The sequenced sample was whole blood, obtained in connection with sensitization to the hapten diphenylcyclopropenone (DPC). These receptors were collected from a man between 18 and 35 years old with alopecia areata. Some clones in this sample may be carry-over from other donors' samples.

This clonotype was seen a handful of times. The chain joins TRBV6-5 to TRBJ1-4; D is possibly TRBD1 (5 bases). Germline CDR1 and CDR2: MNHEY and SVGAGI. The CDR3 runs 18 residues. V gave up 0 bases and J gave up 0 bases, with 14 bases separating them. The CDR3 here is CASSYSYGTAPTNEKLFF. For the CDR3, the DNA is TGTGCCAGCAGTTACTCATATGGGACGGCACCAACTAATGAAAAACTGTTTTTT.

This chain uses TRBV11-2 with TRBJ1-1, with D perhaps matching TRBD1 (5 bases). The V gene lost 7 bases and the J gene lost 1 base, with 16 bases spanning the gap. This CDR3 is 15 amino acids long. Looked up from germline, CDR1 is SGHAT and CDR2 is FQNNGV. For the CDR3, the DNA is TGTGCCAGCAATTTCCGGGACGGACCGAACACTGAAGCTTTCTTT. It is translated as CASNFRDGPNTEAFF. The full variable domain, in which reference TRBV11-2 and TRBJ1-1 provide the parts outside the CDR3, is EAGVAQSPRYKIIEKRQSVAFWCNPISGHATLYWYQQILGQGPKLLIQFQNNGVVDDSQLPKDRFSAERLKGVDSTLKIQPAKLEDSAVYLCASNFRDGPNTEAFFGQGTRLTVV.

The V gene is TRBV7-3, the J gene TRBJ1-1; 9 nucleotides agree with TRBD1. CDR3 length: 14 amino acids. V shed 5 bases, J shed 6 bases, and the junction held 7 bases outside the gene matches. Germline V gene data show CDR1 as SGHTA and CDR2 as FQGTGA. The CDR3: CASSRTGGGPEAFF. The CDR3 DNA follows: TGTGCCAGCAGCCGCACAGGGGGCGGCCCTGAAGCTTTCTTT.

This clonotype was seen only a few times. The J gene is TRBJ2-3, the V gene TRBV3-1; 9 nucleotides match TRBD2. The trim removed 1 base at V and 0 bases at J, leaving 5 bases unmatched. The CDR3 runs to 17 residues. CDR1 and CDR2 from the germline V gene are LGHDT and YNNKEL (reference sequence). The CDR3 region is CASSQGLAGMSTDTQYF. DNA for the CDR3: TGTGCCAGCAGCCAAGGGCTAGCGGGGATGAGCACAGATACGCAGTATTTT.

This clonotype was found many times. The rearrangement links TRBV2 to TRBJ2-6, with TRBD1 identical over 7 bases. The CDR3 is 16 residues long. V shed 7 bases and J 1 base; nucleotides not matched to a gene: 7. Germline V CDR1 and CDR2: SNHLY, FYNNEI. In DNA form, the CDR3 reads TGTGCCAGCACCGAAAACAGGGGATCTGGGGCCAACGTCCTGACTTTC. Translating it yields CASTENRGSGANVLTF.

The V gene is TRBV10-3, the J gene TRBJ1-1; 10 bases map to TRBD1. Germline CDR1 ENHRY, CDR2 SYGVKD. The CDR3 runs 15 residues. The V segment lost 6 bases and the J segment 3 bases; nucleotides outside the gene matches: 7. CDR3 nucleotides: TGTGCCATCAGCATGACAGGGGGCAGGGACACTGAAGCTTTCTTT. It yields the protein CAISMTGGRDTEAFF.

This clonotype was detected only a few times. The chain uses TRBV27 and TRBJ2-1; D is perhaps TRBD2 (5 bases). V was clipped by 3 bases and J by 5 bases, with 11 bases between them. Germline V gene lookup returns CDR1 MNHEY and CDR2 SMNVEV (reference sequence). This CDR3 spans 14 amino acids. CDR3 in DNA: TGTGCCAGCAGTTTTTGGCCGACTAACAATGAGCAGTTCTTC. This sequence encodes CASSFWPTNNEQFF.

V is TRBV20-1 and J is TRBJ2-7; 7 bases agree with TRBD1. Germline values: CDR1 DFQATT, CDR2 SNEGSKA (reference sequence). J was trimmed by 0 bases and V by 1 base; bases with no gene match: 0. The CDR3 totals 13 residues. The DNA for the CDR3 is TGCAGTGCTAGAGGGGACAGCTCCTACGAGCAGTACGTC. Its translation: CSARGDSSYEQYV.

This clonotype was seen a handful of times. This rearrangement joins TRBV5-1 to TRBJ1-1; the D gene is possibly TRBD1 (5 bases). The germline V gene has CDR1 SGHRS and CDR2 YFSETQ. CDR3 length: 16 residues. The V and J ends lost 2 bases and 1 base respectively, with 15 bases between them. DNA of the CDR3: TGCGCCAGCAGCTTCGGATCTGGCAGGGCGAACACTGAAGCTTTCTTT. Encoded protein: CASSFGSGRANTEAFF.

The table lists this clonotype with a few counts. The chain employs TRBV7-9 and TRBJ2-1, with D perhaps assigned TRBD1 or TRBD2 (5 bases each). The CDR3 consists of 17 residues. V gave up 2 bases and J gave up 4 bases, with 18 bases separating them. The V gene's germline CDR1 is SEHNR and CDR2 FQNEAQ (reference sequence). This chain's CDR3 is CASSLNWGDEGYNEQFF. The DNA for the CDR3 is TGTGCCAGCAGCTTAAATTGGGGCGATGAGGGATACAATGAGCAGTTCTTC.

This chain connects TRBV6-5 to TRBJ2-2; D remains unclear. V lost 10 bases to trimming and J lost 6 bases, with 15 bases between them. Germline loops: CDR1 MNHEY, CDR2 SVGAGI. The CDR3 runs to 13 residues. CDR3 in DNA: TGTGCCATCAAACCTTCCAGGTCCGGGGAGCTGTTTTTT. Protein product: CAIKPSRSGELFF.

The chain recombines TRBV7-3 with TRBJ2-3, with unresolved D. V was cut by 3 bases and J by 0 bases, with 7 bases left in between. Germline V lookup: CDR1 SGHTA, CDR2 FQGTGA. This CDR3 spans 14 amino acids. CDR3 sequence: CASSFRFSTDTQYF. The CDR3 DNA is TGTGCCAGCAGCTTCCGATTTAGCACAGATACGCAGTATTTT.

This clonotype was seen only a few times. This sequence joins TRBV10-1 and TRBJ2-5; D possibly corresponds to TRBD2 (5 bases). CDR1 and CDR2 from the germline V gene are WNHNN and SYGVQD (reference sequence). The CDR3 runs 14 residues. The V and J ends lost 3 bases and 4 bases respectively, with 12 bases between them. CDR3 DNA: TGCGCCAGCAGTGACGCTGTGGGAGTAGAGACCCAGTACTTC. It specifies CASSDAVGVETQYF.

The V call is TRBV10-1, the J call TRBJ2-7, with TRBD1 identical over 7 bases. The CDR3 is 15 amino acids. The V gene's germline CDR1 is WNHNN and CDR2 SYGVQD (reference sequence). Unmatched junction bases numbered 4, after V lost 0 bases and J lost 2 bases. As DNA, the CDR3 is TGCGCCAGCAGTGAGTCTCCCGACAGGGCCTACGAGCAGTACTTC. Protein sequence: CASSESPDRAYEQYF.

V usage is TRBV20-1 and J usage is TRBJ1-2, with 7 bases fitting TRBD1. V trimming: 2 bases; J trimming: 2 bases; junction bases outside the gene matches: 2. The germline CDR1 and CDR2 sequences are DFQATT and SNEGSKA (reference sequence). This CDR3 region has 13 residues. As DNA, the CDR3 is TGCAGTGCTAGAAAACAGGGGAACTATGGCTACACCTTC. This gives the protein CSARKQGNYGYTF.

This chain joins TRBV20-1 and TRBJ2-3; TRBD2 agrees at 7 bases. Germline CDR1 DFQATT, CDR2 SNEGSKA (reference sequence). With V trimmed by 5 bases and J by 0 bases, 8 bases remained unmatched. This CDR3 is 15 amino acids long. CDR3 sequence reads: CSAGGGEHSTDTQYF. As DNA, the CDR3 is TGCAGTGCTGGTGGGGGGGAACATAGCACAGATACGCAGTATTTT.

This clonotype was observed a few times. The rearrangement links TRBV4-3 to TRBJ1-1; D remains unclear. This CDR3 contains 13 residues. Germline CDR1 and CDR2: LGHNA and YSLEER. V dropped 1 base and J dropped 1 base, with 4 bases sitting between them. In DNA form, the CDR3 reads TGCGCCAGCAGCCAAGTAGAGAACACTGAAGCTTTCTTT. It is translated as CASSQVENTEAFF.

The table lists this clonotype with a few counts. This chain joins TRBV11-1 and TRBJ2-5; TRBD1 agrees at 8 bases. Germline V lookup: CDR1 SGHAT, CDR2 FQDESV (reference sequence). CDR3 length: 15 amino acids. V was clipped by 5 bases and J by 4 bases; unmatched bases: 9. CDR3 sequence: CASSRRTGHPETQYF. The CDR3, as DNA: TGTGCCAGCAGCCGTCGGACAGGGCACCCAGAGACCCAGTACTTC.

This chain uses TRBV2 with TRBJ1-5, with D maybe TRBD1 (5 bases). This CDR3 has 14 residues. Trimming stripped 5 bases from V and 3 bases from J, with 11 bases between. Per germline, CDR1 SNHLY and CDR2 FYNNEI. The CDR3 DNA reads as TGTGCCAGCAGTTACAGGTTAGCCAATCAGCCCCAGCATTTT. It specifies CASSYRLANQPQHF.

The chain's CDR3 is CASGPRGKNIQYF. CDR3 nucleotide sequence: TGTGCCAGCGGGCCCCGCGGCAAAAACATTCAGTACTTC. The chain employs TRBV2 and TRBJ2-4; D gene ambiguous. Germline CDR1 SNHLY, CDR2 FYNNEI. V gave up 8 bases and J gave up 3 bases, with 11 bases separating them. This CDR3 is 13 amino acids long.

A few counts support this clonotype. V gene TRBV7-3 combines with J gene TRBJ2-5; D is possibly TRBD1 (6 bases). V lost 5 bases, J lost 2 bases, and 15 bases lay in between. CDR3 length equals 15 residues. Germline CDR1 reads SGHTA; CDR2 reads FQGTGA. Here the CDR3 DNA reads TGTGCCAGCAGCCTAGATGGACAGTCGCAAGAGACCCAGTACTTC. Protein product: CASSLDGQSQETQYF.

The CDR3 DNA reads as TGCGCCAGCAGCCAAGTTACGACAGCTACTAAGAACACTGAAGCTTTCTTT. This gives the protein CASSQVTTATKNTEAFF. The chain joins TRBV4-3 to TRBJ1-1, with D possibly matching TRBD1 (5 bases). Per the germline V gene, CDR1 is LGHNA and CDR2 is YSLEER. This CDR3 comprises 17 residues. V was shortened by 1 base and J by 1 base, with 16 bases between the two germline ends.

This clonotype was seen many times. The V gene is TRBV29-1, the J gene TRBJ1-1; perhaps TRBD1 as D (5 bases). V gave up 6 bases and J gave up 4 bases, with 12 bases separating them. The CDR3 runs to 12 residues. Germline loops: CDR1 SQVTM, CDR2 ANQGSEA. The DNA of the CDR3 is TGCAGCGTGGGGGATAACCCCACTGAAGCTTTCTTT. Protein product: CSVGDNPTEAFF.

The chain combines TRBV7-9 with TRBJ2-1, with D perhaps TRBD2 (6 bases). The CDR3 has 16 residues. Germline CDR1 and CDR2: SEHNR and FQNEAQ (reference sequence). V lost 0 bases, J lost 3 bases, and 12 bases lay in between. The DNA of the CDR3 is TGTGCCAGCAGCTTAGCATCTCAGGGACTCTACAATGAGCAGTTCTTC. This sequence encodes CASSLASQGLYNEQFF.

The rearrangement joins TRBV6-2 or TRBV6-3 to TRBJ2-5; D not resolved. This CDR3 region has 14 residues. Germline assignment: CDR1 MNHEY and CDR2 SVGEGT. The V and J ends lost 7 bases and 0 bases respectively, with 12 bases between them. The CDR3 spells CASTAGLYQETQYF. The CDR3, as DNA: TGTGCCAGCACGGCAGGTCTTTACCAAGAGACCCAGTACTTC.

Ten or more counts support this clonotype. The DNA of the CDR3 is TGTGCCAGCAGTACCCAGGAGGGCACAGATACGCAGTATTTT. Its translation is CASSTQEGTDTQYF. The V and J genes are TRBV28 and TRBJ2-3; TRBD2 is a possible D gene (5 bases). Germline V CDR1 and CDR2: MDHEN, SYDVKM. The CDR3 loop spans 14 amino acids. V gave up 5 bases and J gave up 1 base, with 10 bases separating them.

The chain joins TRBV10-3 to TRBJ2-2, with a possible D match to TRBD1 (6 bases). Per germline, CDR1 ENHRY and CDR2 SYGVKD. This CDR3 spans 14 amino acids. Trimming removed 6 bases at V and 2 bases at J, with 10 bases between. This CDR3 is CAISRQENTGELFF. CDR3 DNA: TGTGCCATCAGCCGACAGGAAAACACCGGGGAGCTGTTTTTT.

The chain has TRBV6-5 and TRBJ1-1; D is possibly TRBD1 (6 bases). There are 16 residues in the CDR3. V gave up 6 bases and J gave up 4 bases, with 21 bases separating them. The germline gives CDR1 MNHEY, CDR2 SVGAGI. CDR3 residues: CASSPPPGGRGTEAFF. The CDR3 DNA reads TGTGCCAGCAGCCCTCCCCCGGGGGGCAGAGGCACTGAAGCTTTCTTT.

This clonotype was detected a few times. The V and J genes are TRBV5-1 and TRBJ2-4; D is uncertain. Germline loops: CDR1 SGHRS, CDR2 YFSETQ. The length of the CDR3 is 12 residues. V was pared by 2 bases and J by 4 bases, with 4 bases between. The DNA for the CDR3 is TGCGCCAGCAGCTTAGAGAAAAACATTCAGTACTTC. Encoded protein: CASSLEKNIQYF.

This clonotype came up a few times. The chain has TRBV5-1 and TRBJ2-5; D gene ambiguous. The germline V gene encodes CDR1 SGHRS and CDR2 YFSETQ. Trimming left V 2 bases short and J 1 base short, with 6 bases between. CDR3 length equals 13 residues. CDR3 loop: CASSFILQETQYF. In DNA form, the CDR3 reads TGCGCCAGCAGCTTCATTCTCCAAGAGACCCAGTACTTC.